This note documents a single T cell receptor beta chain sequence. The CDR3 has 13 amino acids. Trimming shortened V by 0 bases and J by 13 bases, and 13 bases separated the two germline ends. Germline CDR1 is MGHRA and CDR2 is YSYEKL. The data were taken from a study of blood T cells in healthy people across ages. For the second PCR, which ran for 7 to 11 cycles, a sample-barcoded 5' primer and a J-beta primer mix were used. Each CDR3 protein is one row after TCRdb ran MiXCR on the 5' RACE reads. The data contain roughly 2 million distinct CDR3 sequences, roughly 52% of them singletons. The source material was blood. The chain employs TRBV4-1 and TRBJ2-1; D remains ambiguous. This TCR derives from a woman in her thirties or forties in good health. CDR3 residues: CASSQDTITRQFF. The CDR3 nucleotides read TGCGCCAGCAGCCAAGATACTATTACCCGACAGTTCTTC.